A selection of T cell receptor beta chains follows, all from one sample in a study of cytomegalovirus exposure and HLA in healthy donors. Profiled with immunoSEQ multiplex PCR; TCRdb holds only in-frame clones, not every one. The repertoire has over 150,000 clones, 65% to 80% of them found once; the top ten carry 4% to 4.5%. The sample taken for sequencing was PBMCs. The source of these receptors is a woman aged 35 to 49 in good health and CMV-seronegative. Both conserved end residues are part of each CDR3. D genes are given only for firm matches. A clone size is listed for some rows: how often the clone was seen (once, few, many), or a class if it is expanded.

>once|TRBV28|-|TRBJ1-1
TGTGCCAGCAGTTCCGGGACACCTGATGAAGCTTTCTTT
CASSSGTPDEAFF
>-|TRBV28|-|TRBJ2-3
TGTGCCAGCAGTTCCCCCACTAGCACAGATACGCAGTATTTT
CASSSPTSTDTQYF
>-|TRBV27|TRBD2|TRBJ2-1
TGTGCCAGCAGTTCGATACTAGCGGGGGGTAGGGATGAGCAGTTCTTC
CASSSILAGGRDEQFF
>-|TRBV6-1|-|TRBJ1-2
TGTGCCAGCAGGGTCGGACAGTCCTATGGCTACACCTTC
CASRVGQSYGYTF
>-|TRBV5-6|TRBD1|TRBJ1-2
TGTGCCAGCAGCTTGGCACAGGGGGCGCAAGGCTACACCTTC
CASSLAQGAQGYTF
>few|TRBV10-3|TRBD1|TRBJ1-1
TGTGCCATCTCCAGGGGGACAGGGTTGAACACTGAAGCTTTCTTT
CAISRGTGLNTEAFF
>-|TRBV10-2|-|TRBJ1-2
TGCGCCAGCGGGCCCGACAGTAACTATGGCTACACCTTC
CASGPDSNYGYTF
>-|TRBV19|-|TRBJ2-7
TGTGCCAGTAGTATAGCGGGCAGGGACTACGAGCAGTACTTC
CASSIAGRDYEQYF
>-|TRBV4-1|-|TRBJ1-6
TGCGCCAGCAGCGACACACCCCCCGGGGTTCTTAATTCACCCCTCCACTTT
CASSDTPPGVLNSPLHF
>-|TRBV15|TRBD1|TRBJ2-5
TGTGCCACCAGCGCCAGGGGGCCCGGAGAGACCCAGTACTTC
CATSARGPGETQYF
>-|TRBV19|TRBD1|TRBJ2-5
TGTGCCAGTAAACAGGGGCTGGGAGAGACCCAGTACTTC
CASKQGLGETQYF
>-|TRBV27|TRBD1|TRBJ2-7
TGTGCCACCCAGTTCGGGACAGGCTACGAGCAGTACTTC
CATQFGTGYEQYF
>-|TRBV5-1|TRBD1|TRBJ1-3
TGCGCCAGCAGCTTCGGGGGACTGGACAGGTTTCACTCTGGAAACACCATATATTTT
CASSFGGLDRFHSGNTIYF
>-|TRBV29-1|TRBD1|TRBJ1-2
TGCAGCGTTGAGGACAGGGCCTATGGCTACACCTTC
CSVEDRAYGYTF
>-|TRBV7-6|TRBD1|TRBJ1-1
TGTGCCAGCAGCTTAGGTAGGGGGCGCACTGAAGCTTTCTTT
CASSLGRGRTEAFF
>-|TRBV7-6|TRBD2|TRBJ2-3
TGTGCCAGCAGCTCGGGACTAGCGGGCACAGATACGCAGTATTTT
CASSSGLAGTDTQYF
>-|TRBV28|TRBD1|TRBJ1-3
TGTGCCAGCAGTGCCGGACAGGGGGCTGGAAACACCATATATTTT
CASSAGQGAGNTIYF
>-|TRBV11-1|-|TRBJ1-2
TGTGCCAGCACCTCAAGGGGGTCAGTGGGTTCACATGGCTACACCTTC
CASTSRGSVGSHGYTF
>once|TRBV2|TRBD1|TRBJ2-2
TGTGCCAGCAGTGAAGGGGCAGGGGGCTTGAACACCGGGGAGCTGTTTTTT
CASSEGAGGLNTGELFF